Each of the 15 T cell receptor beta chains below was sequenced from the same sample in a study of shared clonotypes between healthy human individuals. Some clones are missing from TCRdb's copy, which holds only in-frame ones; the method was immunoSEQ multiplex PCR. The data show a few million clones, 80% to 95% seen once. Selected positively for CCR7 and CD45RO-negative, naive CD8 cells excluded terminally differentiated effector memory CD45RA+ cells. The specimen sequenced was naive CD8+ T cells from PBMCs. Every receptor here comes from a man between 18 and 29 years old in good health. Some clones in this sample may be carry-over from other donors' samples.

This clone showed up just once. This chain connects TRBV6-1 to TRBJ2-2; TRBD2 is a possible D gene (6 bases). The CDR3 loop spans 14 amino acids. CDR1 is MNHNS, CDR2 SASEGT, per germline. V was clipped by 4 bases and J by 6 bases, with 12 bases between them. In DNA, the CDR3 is TGTGCCAGCAGTGGGACTAAGAAGGCCGGGGAGCTGTTTTTT. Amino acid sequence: CASSGTKKAGELFF.

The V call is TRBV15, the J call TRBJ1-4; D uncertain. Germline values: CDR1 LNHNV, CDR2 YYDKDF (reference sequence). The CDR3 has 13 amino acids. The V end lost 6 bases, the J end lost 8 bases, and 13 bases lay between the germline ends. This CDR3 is CATRPMGFEKLFF. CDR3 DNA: TGTGCCACCAGACCGATGGGGTTCGAAAAACTGTTTTTT.

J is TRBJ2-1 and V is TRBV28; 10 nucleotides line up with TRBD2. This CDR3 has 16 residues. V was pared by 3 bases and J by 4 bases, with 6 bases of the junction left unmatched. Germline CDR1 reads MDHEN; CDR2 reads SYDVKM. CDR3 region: CASSFTGTSAYNEQFF. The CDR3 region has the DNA TGTGCCAGCAGTTTCACCGGGACTAGCGCTTACAATGAGCAGTTCTTC. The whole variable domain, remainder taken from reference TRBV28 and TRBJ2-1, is DVKVTQSSRYLVKRTGEKVFLECVQDMDHENMFWYRQDPGLGLRLIYFSYDVKMKEKGDIPEGYSVSREKKERFSLILESASTNQTSMYLCASSFTGTSAYNEQFFGPGTRLTVL.

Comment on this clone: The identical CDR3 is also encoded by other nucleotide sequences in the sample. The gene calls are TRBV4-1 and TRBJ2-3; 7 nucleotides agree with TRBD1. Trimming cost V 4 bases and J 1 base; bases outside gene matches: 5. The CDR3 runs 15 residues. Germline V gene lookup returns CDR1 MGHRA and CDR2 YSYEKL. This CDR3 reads CASSPGTEGTDTQYF. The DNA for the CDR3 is TGCGCCAGCAGCCCCGGGACAGAGGGCACAGATACGCAGTATTTT.

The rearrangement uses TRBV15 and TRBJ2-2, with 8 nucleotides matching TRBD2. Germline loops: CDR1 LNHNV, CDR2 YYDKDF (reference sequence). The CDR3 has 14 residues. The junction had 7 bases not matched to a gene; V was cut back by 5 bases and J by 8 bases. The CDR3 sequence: CATSRKRGWGELFF. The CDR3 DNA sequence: TGTGCCACCAGCCGCAAGCGGGGGTGGGGGGAGCTGTTTTTT.

The CDR3 spells CAIDPGLAGVVGAQYF. The DNA of the CDR3 is TGTGCCATCGACCCGGGACTAGCGGGAGTGGTAGGGGCGCAGTATTTT. The gene calls are TRBV2 and TRBJ2-3, with TRBD2 matching over 14 bases. Trimming at V came to 10 bases and at J to 10 bases, leaving 16 bases not matched to a gene. Per germline, CDR1 SNHLY and CDR2 FYNNEI. The CDR3 length is 16 residues.

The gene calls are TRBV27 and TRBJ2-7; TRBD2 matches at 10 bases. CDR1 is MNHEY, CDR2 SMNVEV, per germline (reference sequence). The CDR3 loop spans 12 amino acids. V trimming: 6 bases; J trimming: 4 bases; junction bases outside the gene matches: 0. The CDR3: CASRTSGYEQYF. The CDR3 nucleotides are TGTGCCAGCAGGACTAGCGGGTACGAGCAGTACTTC.

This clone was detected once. The CDR3 DNA reads TGTGCCAGCAGTTTATCGAAGGGGTTGGGCGGCTACACCTTC. Translating gives CASSLSKGLGGYTF. The chain has TRBV27 and TRBJ1-2; possibly TRBD1 for D (5 bases). The CDR3 is made up of 14 amino acids. The V gene's germline CDR1 is MNHEY and CDR2 SMNVEV (reference sequence). Trimming removed 0 bases at V and 8 bases at J, with 13 bases between.

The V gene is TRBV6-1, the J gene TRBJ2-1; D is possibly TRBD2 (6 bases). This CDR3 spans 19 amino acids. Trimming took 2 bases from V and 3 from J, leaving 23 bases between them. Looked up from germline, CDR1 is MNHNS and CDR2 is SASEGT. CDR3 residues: CASSEYVSYVAAYYNEQFF. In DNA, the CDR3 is TGTGCCAGCAGTGAATATGTTTCGTACGTAGCGGCTTACTACAATGAGCAGTTCTTC.

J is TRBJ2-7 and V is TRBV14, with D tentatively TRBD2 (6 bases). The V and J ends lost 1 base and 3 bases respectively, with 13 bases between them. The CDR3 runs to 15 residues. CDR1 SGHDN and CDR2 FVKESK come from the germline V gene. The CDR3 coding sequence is TGTGCCAGCAGCCAAGGAGGAGGGGCCCACTACGAGCAGTACTTC. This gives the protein CASSQGGGAHYEQYF. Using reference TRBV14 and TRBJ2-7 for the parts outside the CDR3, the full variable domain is EAGVTQFPSHSVIEKGQTVTLRCDPISGHDNLYWYRRVMGKEIKFLLHFVKESKQDESGMPNNRFLAERTGGTYSTLKVQPAELEDSGVYFCASSQGGGAHYEQYFGPGTRLTVT.

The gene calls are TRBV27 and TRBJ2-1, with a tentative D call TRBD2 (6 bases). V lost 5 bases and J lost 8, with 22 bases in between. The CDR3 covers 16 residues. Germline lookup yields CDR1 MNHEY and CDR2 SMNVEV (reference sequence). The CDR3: CASSPLATRYPYEQFF. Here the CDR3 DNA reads TGTGCCAGCAGTCCCCTAGCGACTCGTTATCCCTATGAGCAGTTCTTC.

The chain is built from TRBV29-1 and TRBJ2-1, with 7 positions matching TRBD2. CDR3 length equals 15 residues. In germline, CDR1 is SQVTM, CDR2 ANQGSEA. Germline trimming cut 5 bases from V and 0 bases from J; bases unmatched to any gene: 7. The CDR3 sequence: CSVRVGGSSYNEQFF. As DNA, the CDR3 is TGCAGCGTTAGGGTCGGGGGGAGCTCCTACAATGAGCAGTTCTTC.

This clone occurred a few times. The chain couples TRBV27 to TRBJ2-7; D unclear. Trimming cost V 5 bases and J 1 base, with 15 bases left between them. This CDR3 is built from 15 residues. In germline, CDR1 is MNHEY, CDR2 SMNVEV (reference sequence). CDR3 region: CASSGPHVGSYEQYF. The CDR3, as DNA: TGTGCCAGCAGTGGGCCTCACGTGGGGTCCTACGAGCAGTACTTC.

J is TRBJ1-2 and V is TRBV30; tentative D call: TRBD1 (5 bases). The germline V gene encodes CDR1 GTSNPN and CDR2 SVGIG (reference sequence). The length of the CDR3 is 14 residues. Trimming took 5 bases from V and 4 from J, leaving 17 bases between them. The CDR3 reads CAWHPGAGAYGYTF. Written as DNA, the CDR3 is TGTGCCTGGCACCCTGGGGCAGGCGCCTATGGCTACACCTTC.

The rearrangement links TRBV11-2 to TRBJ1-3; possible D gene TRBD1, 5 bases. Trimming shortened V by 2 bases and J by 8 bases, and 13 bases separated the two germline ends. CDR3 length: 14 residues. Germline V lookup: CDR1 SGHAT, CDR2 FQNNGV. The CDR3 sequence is CASSLWGMGDTIYF. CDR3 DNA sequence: TGTGCCAGCAGCTTATGGGGGATGGGGGACACCATATATTTT.